This TCR beta chain derives from a study of blood T cell repertoires in COVID-19. On the study more broadly: Samples representing acute and convalescent COVID-19 were sourced from the United States, Italy and Spain.

Trimming removed 4 bases from V and 4 bases from J; junction bases left unmatched: 8. In germline, CDR1 is SGHRS, CDR2 YFSETQ. The CDR3 is 15 amino acids. In the study's own analysis: How many nucleated cells were present was estimated from reference gene primer amplification. The table came from immunoSEQ multiplex PCR; TCRdb's copy has only in-frame clones and leaves some out. That table is the source of V, J and clone size, and D and trimming were worked out from the DNA. Among some 120,000 clones listed, around 89% were seen once. Sequencing was performed on peripheral blood. The source is a human donor with acute or convalescent COVID-19. The donor label of this sample is uncertain. The chain is built from TRBV5-1 and TRBJ1-5, with TRBD1 identical over 7 bases. The CDR3 region has the DNA TGCGCCAGCAGCCTTACAGGGGACCCAAATCAGCCCCAGCATTTT. Its translation is CASSLTGDPNQPQHF. Combining the CDR3 with reference TRBV5-1 and TRBJ1-5 gives the whole variable domain KAGVTQTPRYLIKTRGQQVTLSCSPISGHRSVSWYQQTPGQGLQFLFEYFSETQRNKGNFPGRFSGRQFSNSRSEMNVSTLELGDSALYLCASSLTGDPNQPQHFGDGTRLSIL.